This entry is about one T cell receptor beta chain. The data were taken from a study of control samples from healthy donors and cancer patients. Clones were sequenced by immunoSEQ multiplex PCR, and TCRdb holds only the in-frame ones, with some missing. The sample carries roughly 26,000 clones, around 83% recorded once. This CDR3 is 16 amino acids long. V was clipped by 4 bases and J by 5 bases; unmatched bases: 12. Germline-derived CDR1 and CDR2 are SGHDT and YYEEEE. This rearrangement joins TRBV5-6 to TRBJ1-2, with 9 bases fitting TRBD1. This clonotype was obtained from a man aged 60 to 69 with colorectal cancer. The sample taken for sequencing was PBMCs. The CDR3: CASSVGQGRMEYGYTF. In DNA form, the CDR3 reads TGTGCCAGCAGCGTGGGACAGGGAAGGATGGAATATGGCTACACCTTC.